Listed here is a single TCR beta chain. The sample comes from a study of blood T cell repertoires in COVID-19. About the research overall: Acute and convalescent COVID-19 samples came from the United States, Italy and Spain. PBMCs, B-cell-depleted T cells, or T cells were the source of the cDNA or gDNA that made up the material.

Germline loops: CDR1 SGHRS, CDR2 YFSETQ. This CDR3 region has 13 residues. V shed 1 base and J 11 bases; nucleotides not matched to a gene: 6. In the authors' methods: Using reference gene primer amplification, nucleated cell counts were estimated. Measured with immunoSEQ multiplex PCR; TCRdb has only the in-frame clones, and not every one. D and trimming were read from the DNA, whereas the V and J calls and clone size are those reported in that table. The table lists 200,000 to 300,000 clones, 70% to 90% of them singletons. The clonotype originates from a woman aged 50 to 65 with acute or convalescent COVID-19. The chain recombines TRBV5-1 with TRBJ2-1; 7 positions match TRBD2. The material sequenced was peripheral blood. The CDR3 sequence: CASSLFLAEKQFF. The CDR3 region has the DNA TGCGCCAGCAGCTTGTTTCTAGCGGAAAAGCAGTTCTTC. The variable domain in full, with the rest retrieved from reference TRBV5-1 and TRBJ2-1, is KAGVTQTPRYLIKTRGQQVTLSCSPISGHRSVSWYQQTPGQGLQFLFEYFSETQRNKGNFPGRFSGRQFSNSRSEMNVSTLELGDSALYLCASSLFLAEKQFFGPGTRLTVL.